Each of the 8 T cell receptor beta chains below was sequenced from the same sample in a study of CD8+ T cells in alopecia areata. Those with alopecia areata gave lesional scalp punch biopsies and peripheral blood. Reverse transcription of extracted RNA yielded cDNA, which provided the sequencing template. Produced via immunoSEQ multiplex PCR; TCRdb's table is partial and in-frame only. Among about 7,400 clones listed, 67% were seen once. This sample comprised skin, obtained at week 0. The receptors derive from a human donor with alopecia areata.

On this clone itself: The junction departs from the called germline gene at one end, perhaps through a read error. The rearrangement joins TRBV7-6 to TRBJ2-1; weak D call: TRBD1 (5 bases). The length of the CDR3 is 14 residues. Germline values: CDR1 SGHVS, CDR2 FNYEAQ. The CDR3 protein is CASSKGQNYNEQFF. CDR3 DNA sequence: TGTGCTAGCAGTAAGGGGCAGAACTACAATGAGCAGTTCTTC.

CDR3 in DNA: TGTGCCAGCAGCGGGAATGGCTACACCTTC. Its protein product is CASSGNGYTF. The rearrangement joins TRBV9 to TRBJ1-2, with D unresolved. The CDR3 runs to 10 residues. The V gene lost 3 bases and the J gene lost 6 bases, with 3 bases spanning the gap. Per the germline V gene, CDR1 is SGDLS and CDR2 is YYNGEE.

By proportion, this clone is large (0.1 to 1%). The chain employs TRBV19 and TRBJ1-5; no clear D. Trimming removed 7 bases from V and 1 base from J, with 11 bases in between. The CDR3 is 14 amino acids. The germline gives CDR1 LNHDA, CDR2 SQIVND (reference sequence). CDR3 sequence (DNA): TGTGCCAGTATGCCCTGGGCCAGCAATCAGCCCCAGCATTTT. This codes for CASMPWASNQPQHF.

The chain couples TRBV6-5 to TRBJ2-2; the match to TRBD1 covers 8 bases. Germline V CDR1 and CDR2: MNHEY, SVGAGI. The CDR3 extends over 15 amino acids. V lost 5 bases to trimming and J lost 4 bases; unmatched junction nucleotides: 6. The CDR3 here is CASSRVQGGTGELFF. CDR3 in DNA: TGTGCCAGCAGTCGCGTACAGGGGGGCACCGGGGAGCTGTTTTTT.

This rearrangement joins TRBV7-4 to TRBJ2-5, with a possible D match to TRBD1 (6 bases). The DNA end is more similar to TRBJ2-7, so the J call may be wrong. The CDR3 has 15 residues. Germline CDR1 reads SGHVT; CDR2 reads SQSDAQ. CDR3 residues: CASRKGDTSSYEQYF. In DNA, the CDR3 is TGTGCCAGCAGAAAAGGGGACACGAGCTCCTACGAGCAGTACTTC.

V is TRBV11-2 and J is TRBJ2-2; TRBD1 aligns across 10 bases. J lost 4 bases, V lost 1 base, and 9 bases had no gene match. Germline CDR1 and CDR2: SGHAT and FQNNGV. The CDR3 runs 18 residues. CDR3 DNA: TGTGCCAGCAGCTTAGCGCCGGCCGGGACAGGGGTCACCGGGGAGCTGTTTTTT. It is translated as CASSLAPAGTGVTGELFF.

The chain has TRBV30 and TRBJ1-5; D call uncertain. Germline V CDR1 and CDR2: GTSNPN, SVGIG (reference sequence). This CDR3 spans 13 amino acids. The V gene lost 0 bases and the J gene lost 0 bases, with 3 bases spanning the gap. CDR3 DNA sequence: TGTGCCTGGAGTGTAGATAGCAATCAGCCCCAGCATTTT. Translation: CAWSVDSNQPQHF. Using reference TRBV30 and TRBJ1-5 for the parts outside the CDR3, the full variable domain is SQTIHQWPATLVQPVGSPLSLECTVEGTSNPNLYWYRQAAGRGLQLLFYSVGIGQISSEVPQNLSASRPQDRQFILSSKKLLLSDSGFYLCAWSVDSNQPQHFGDGTRLSIL.

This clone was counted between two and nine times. The CDR3 nucleotides read TGTGCCGGCGGGCAGGGGCGCTCACCCCTCCACTTT. Protein product: CAGGQGRSPLHF. The chain has TRBV6-1 and TRBJ1-6; a weak D match, TRBD1 (6 bases). In germline, CDR1 is MNHNS, CDR2 SASEGT. V was pared by 11 bases and J by 10 bases, with 15 bases between. The CDR3 consists of 12 residues.